The present T cell receptor (beta chain) was sequenced within a study of human T cells and chemical hapten exposure. Study results and limitations: It should be noted that donors had alopecia, so their immune response may differ from healthy people's.

As for this clonotype: Its antigen is still unknown.

The authors' processing: Sample TCR totals centred on a median of 95,638, ranging roughly 23,224 to 690,600. TCRdb re-derived calls from the RACE reads in MiXCR, one entry per CDR3 protein. The V and J calls shown here were made by TCRdb, not taken from the authors' results. The sample shows 65,000 to 70,000 distinct CDR3 sequences, approximately 10% of them seen only once. As to time point: pre-sensitization, week 0. Treatment described: therapeutic diphenylcyclopropenone sensitization with weekly scalp DPC. Unseparated into fractions, whole blood served as the source from which total RNA was extracted. CDR1 is KGHDR, CDR2 SFDVKD, per germline. CDR3 size: 15 residues. Germline trimming cut 2 bases from V and 7 bases from J; bases unmatched to any gene: 6.

Sequencing was performed on whole blood, taken in connection with sensitization to the hapten diphenylcyclopropenone (DPC). This chain uses TRBV24-1 with TRBJ1-5; 8 bases are shared with TRBD1. This clonotype was obtained from a woman in her 50s with alopecia areata. Some clones in this sample may be carry-over from other donors' samples. CDR3 residues: CATSDSGQGGQPQHF. The CDR3, as DNA: TGTGCCACCAGTGATTCCGGACAGGGAGGCCAGCCCCAGCATTTT.